This TCR beta chain was sequenced during a study of blood T cell repertoires in COVID-19. Study at large: In each case, the material was cDNA or gDNA derived from T cells, B-cell-depleted T cells, or PBMCs.

Measured with immunoSEQ multiplex PCR; TCRdb has only the in-frame clones, and not every one. The table lists under 200,000 clones, roughly 80% of them singletons, with around 8.9% in the top ten. The V and J ends lost 3 bases and 4 bases, in that order; junction bases with no gene match: 5. Looked up from germline, CDR1 is MDHEN and CDR2 is SYDVKM. This CDR3 region has 15 residues. Seattle's enrolled individuals joined amid active infection and were then monitored longitudinally. V and J are TRBV28 and TRBJ2-7, with TRBD2 matching 11 bases. This receptor was taken from a woman of 80 years or more with COVID-19, enrolled during active disease. The sequencing sample was made of peripheral blood. CDR3 residues: CASSFSTSGTYEQYF. The DNA of the CDR3 is TGTGCCAGCAGTTTTTCGACTAGCGGGACATACGAGCAGTACTTC.